This T cell receptor (beta chain) was sequenced for a study of CD4+ T cells in melanoma. The CDR3 loop spans 15 amino acids. Trimming removed 0 bases from V and 9 bases from J; junction bases left unmatched: 6. Germline loops: CDR1 SGHDT, CDR2 YYEEEE. Profiled with immunoSEQ multiplex PCR; TCRdb holds only in-frame clones, not every one. The sample lists roughly 10,000 clones; around 78% were seen once. This clone was observed a single time. V gene TRBV5-6 combines with J gene TRBJ2-1; TRBD2 matches at 10 bases. What was sequenced was cells from a culture (not recorded whether cultured in vitro). This TCR derives from a human donor with melanoma. CDR3 residues: CASSLATSGESEQFF. Written as DNA, the CDR3 is TGTGCCAGCAGCTTGGCTACTAGCGGGGAAAGTGAGCAGTTCTTC.